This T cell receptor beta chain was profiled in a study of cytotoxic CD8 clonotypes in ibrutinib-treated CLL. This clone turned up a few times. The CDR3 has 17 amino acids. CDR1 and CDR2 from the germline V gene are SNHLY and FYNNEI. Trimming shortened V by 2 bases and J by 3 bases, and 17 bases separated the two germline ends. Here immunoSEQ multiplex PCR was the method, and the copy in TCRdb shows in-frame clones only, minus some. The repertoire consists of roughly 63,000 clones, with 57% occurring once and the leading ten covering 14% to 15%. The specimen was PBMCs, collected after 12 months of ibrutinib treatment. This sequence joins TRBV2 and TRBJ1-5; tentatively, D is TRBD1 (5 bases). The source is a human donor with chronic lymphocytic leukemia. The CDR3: CASSEPRAMTHNQPQHF. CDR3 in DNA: TGTGCCAGCAGTGAACCCAGGGCAATGACGCACAATCAGCCCCAGCATTTT.